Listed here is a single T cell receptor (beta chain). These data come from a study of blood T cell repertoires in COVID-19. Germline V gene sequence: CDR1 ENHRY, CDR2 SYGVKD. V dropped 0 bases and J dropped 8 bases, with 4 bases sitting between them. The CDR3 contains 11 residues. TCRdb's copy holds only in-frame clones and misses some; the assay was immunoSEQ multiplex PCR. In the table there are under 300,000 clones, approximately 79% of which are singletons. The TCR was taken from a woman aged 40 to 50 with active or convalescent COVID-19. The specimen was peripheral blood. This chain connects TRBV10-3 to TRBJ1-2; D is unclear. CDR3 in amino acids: CAISESGGYTF. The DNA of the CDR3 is TGTGCCATCAGTGAGTCCGGGGGCTACACCTTC.